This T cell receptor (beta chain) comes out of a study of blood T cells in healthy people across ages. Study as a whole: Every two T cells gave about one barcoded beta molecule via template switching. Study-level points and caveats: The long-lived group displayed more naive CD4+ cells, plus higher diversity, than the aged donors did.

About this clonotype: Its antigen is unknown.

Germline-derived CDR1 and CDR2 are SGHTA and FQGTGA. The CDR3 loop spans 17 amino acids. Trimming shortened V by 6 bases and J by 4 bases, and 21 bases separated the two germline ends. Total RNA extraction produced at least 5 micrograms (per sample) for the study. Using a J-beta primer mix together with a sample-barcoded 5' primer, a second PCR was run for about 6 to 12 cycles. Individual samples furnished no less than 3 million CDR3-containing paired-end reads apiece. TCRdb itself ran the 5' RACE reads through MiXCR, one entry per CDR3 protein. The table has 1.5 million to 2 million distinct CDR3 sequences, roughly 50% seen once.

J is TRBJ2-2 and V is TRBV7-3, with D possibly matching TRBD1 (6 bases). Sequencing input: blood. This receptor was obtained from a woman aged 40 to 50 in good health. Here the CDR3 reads CASRPPGQPAGTGELFF. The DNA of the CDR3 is TGTGCCAGCAGGCCTCCGGGACAACCTGCGGGCACCGGGGAGCTGTTTTTT.